This T cell receptor (beta chain) was observed in a study of response to subunit inactivated influenza vaccine. General observations from the study: Authors suggested few new T cells are recruited by each seasonal influenza vaccination.

In this sample, this clonotype turned up a few times. As yet, its antigen is unknown. MiXCR, applied by TCRdb to the RT-PCR reads, yields one record per CDR3 protein. The repertoire holds roughly 710,000 distinct CDR3 sequences, with 13% to 15% as singletons. The ends lost 10 bases at V and 10 bases at J; junction bases unmatched: 11. Germline CDR1 ENHRY, CDR2 SYGVKD. This CDR3 has 13 amino acids. Here the sequenced sample was PBMCs from blood, taken roughly 15 days before vaccination. The rearrangement joins TRBV10-3 to TRBJ2-4, with 9 bases lining up with TRBD1. This clonotype was obtained from a man aged 45 to 65 who received an inactivated influenza vaccine. The CDR3 bases are TGTGCCACCAAGGACAGGGGCGCGAATATTCAGTACTTC. It yields the protein CATKDRGANIQYF.